Listed below are T cell receptor beta chains from one sample, sequenced in a study of blood T cell repertoires in COVID-19. The protocol was immunoSEQ multiplex PCR, while the TCRdb copy is restricted to in-frame clones and leaves out a portion. The data show around 300,000 clones, with about nine tenths seen just once and roughly 0.92% held by the top ten. Material: peripheral blood. All receptors derive from a woman aged 35 to 49 who had recovered from COVID-19. Each CDR3 is given with its conserved first and last residue. A D gene is named only where the DNA matches it firmly. Size values are once, few and many counts, or a class for expanded clones, and some rows have none.

.,TRBV7-3,TRBJ2-1,TRBD2,15,TGTGCCAGCAGCCTCGGGACTAGCGGGAGTCGAGAGCAGTTCTTC,CASSLGTSGSREQFF
.,TRBV18,TRBJ1-5,.,14,TGTGCCAGCTCACCGTCTGGGGGGGGAGGGTCCCAGCATTTT,CASSPSGGGGSQHF
.,TRBV11-2,TRBJ2-2,TRBD2,17,TGTGCCAGCAGCAGAGGACTAGCGGGAGGGTACACCGGGGAGCTGTTTTTT,CASSRGLAGGYTGELFF
.,TRBV5-4,TRBJ2-1,TRBD2,15,TGTGCCAGCAGCCCGGCGGGACTAACCTACAATGAGCAGTTCTTC,CASSPAGLTYNEQFF
.,TRBV11-1,TRBJ2-1,.,13,TGTGCCAGCAGCCTGTGGGCGGGCAATGAGCAGTTCTTC,CASSLWAGNEQFF
once,TRBV5-8,TRBJ2-1,TRBD2,18,TGTGCCAGCAGTTCGGATCCAGCGGGAGAGGGGACCTACAATGAGCAGTTCTTC,CASSSDPAGEGTYNEQFF
.,TRBV7-3,TRBJ2-5,TRBD1,13,TGTGCCAGCAGCCCTCACAGGGGAGAGACCCAGTACTTC,CASSPHRGETQYF
.,TRBV10-3,TRBJ2-2,TRBD2,17,TGTGCCATCAGTGAGCTAGCGGAGACCATTTATACCGGGGAGCTGTTTTTT,CAISELAETIYTGELFF
.,TRBV7-2,TRBJ1-6,.,16,TGTGCCATCCAGAATCCGATGGCAGGGTCGAATTCACCCCTCCACTTT,CAIQNPMAGSNSPLHF
.,TRBV28,TRBJ2-1,TRBD1,17,TGTGCCAGCACCCCCCCTGGGTGGGGACAGGGAAGGAATGAGCAGTTCTTC,CASTPPGWGQGRNEQFF
.,TRBV30,TRBJ1-1,.,12,TGTGCCTGGAGTGTGGGGGGCACTGAAGCTTTCTTT,CAWSVGGTEAFF
.,TRBV9,TRBJ2-3,.,15,TGTGCCAGCACTCCCGGGAGCGGTGCACAAGATACGCAGTATTTT,CASTPGSGAQDTQYF
.,TRBV5-1,TRBJ1-5,TRBD1,16,TGCGCCAGCAGCTTCGGTACAGGGGAGATTAATCAGCCCCAGCATTTT,CASSFGTGEINQPQHF
.,TRBV14,TRBJ1-1,.,14,TGTGCCAGCAGCCCCTGGACTGTGGGCACTGAAGCTTTCTTT,CASSPWTVGTEAFF
.,TRBV11-3,TRBJ2-2,.,17,TGTGCCAGCAGCTTAGATAGCCTAGCGTTGAACACCGGGGAGCTGTTTTTT,CASSLDSLALNTGELFF
.,TRBV6-1,TRBJ2-3,.,16,TGTGCCAGCAGTGAAGTACCCCAGGTTGAGTTTGGTACGCAGTATTTT,CASSEVPQVEFGTQYF
few,TRBV10-3,TRBJ1-5,.,15,TGTGCCATCAGTCTATCAGAGGATAGCAATCAGCCCCAGCATTTT,CAISLSEDSNQPQHF
.,TRBV19,TRBJ2-7,TRBD1,17,TGTGCCAGTAGTACCGGCACAGGGGCCCGCGGATCCTACGAGCAGTACTTC,CASSTGTGARGSYEQYF
.,TRBV6-5,TRBJ2-2,TRBD1,16,TGTGCCAGCAGTTACGACCGGGACAGTTACACCGGGGAGCTGTTTTTT,CASSYDRDSYTGELFF
.,TRBV27,TRBJ1-2,.,14,TGTGCCAGCCGCCATACAGGGACGAACTATGGCTACACCTTC,CASRHTGTNYGYTF
once,TRBV6-6,TRBJ1-1,.,14,TGTGCCAGCAGTCTTTCATCCTGGCAATATGAAGCTTTCTTT,CASSLSSWQYEAFF
.,TRBV6-5,TRBJ1-2,TRBD1,14,TGTGCCAGCAGGGCCCCTTTAACAGGGGGTGGCTACACCTTC,CASRAPLTGGGYTF
.,TRBV30,TRBJ2-3,TRBD2,20,TGTGCCTGGAGTGTACCTAGCGGGAGGGCCCCGGGTTTGGGCACAGATACGCAGTATTTT,CAWSVPSGRAPGLGTDTQYF
.,TRBV6-1,TRBJ1-2,TRBD1,15,TGTGCCAGCAGTGAAGGGACAGGGATAGACTATGGCTACACCTTC,CASSEGTGIDYGYTF
.,TRBV20-1,TRBJ2-7,TRBD2,14,TGCAGTGCTAGTCTAGCGGGAGGTAAAGTTCGGCAGTACTTC,CSASLAGGKVRQYF
.,TRBV4-1,TRBJ2-2,.,15,TGCGCCAGCAGCCAAGGCAGGTTCGGCACCGGGGAGCTGTTTTTT,CASSQGRFGTGELFF
.,TRBV27,TRBJ2-2,TRBD2,17,TGTGCCAGCAGTTTAATAGGAGCGGGGGGGGACACCGGGGAGCTGTTTTTT,CASSLIGAGGDTGELFF
.,TRBV29-1,TRBJ1-1,.,10,TGCAGCGTTGGGGAGGGGGGTGCTTTCTTT,CSVGEGGAFF
.,TRBV19,TRBJ1-3,.,15,TGTGCCAGTAGTATCGACAGGAACTCTGGAAACACCATATATTTT,CASSIDRNSGNTIYF
.,TRBV24-1,TRBJ2-1,TRBD2,16,TGTGCCACCAGTGAACAAGATAGCGGGAGCAGAAATGAGCAGTTCTTC,CATSEQDSGSRNEQFF
.,TRBV3-1/TRBV3-2,TRBJ2-4,.,16,TGTGCCAGCAGCCGACAGGACAGGGAGGGGAAAAACATTCAGTACTTC,CASSRQDREGKNIQYF
few,TRBV4-1,TRBJ2-1,.,12,TGCGCCAGCAGCCGATACTCCAATGAGCAGTTCTTC,CASSRYSNEQFF
.,TRBV5-8,TRBJ1-2,.,14,TGTGCCAGCAGCTTGGACGGACTGAACTATGGCTACACCTTC,CASSLDGLNYGYTF
.,TRBV19,TRBJ2-3,.,15,TGTGCCAGTAGTATCTGGGGCCAGGCCACAGATACGCAGTATTTT,CASSIWGQATDTQYF
.,TRBV18,TRBJ2-2,.,16,TGTGCCAGCTCACCACGGTCAGGGGGAGGCACCGGGGAGCTGTTTTTT,CASSPRSGGGTGELFF
.,TRBV7-3,TRBJ2-7,TRBD2,15,TGTGCCAGCAGCCTATCAGCGGGAGGATCCTACGAGCAGTACTTC,CASSLSAGGSYEQYF
.,TRBV5-1,TRBJ2-7,.,14,TGCGCCAGCAGCCTCGACGGAGGGCTCTACGAGCAGTACTTC,CASSLDGGLYEQYF
.,TRBV6-5,TRBJ2-7,.,15,TGTGCCAGCAGTACCCAGCGAGCGATGGCCTACGAGCAGTACTTC,CASSTQRAMAYEQYF
once,TRBV27,TRBJ2-6,.,18,TGTGCCAGCACCCCTTGGGGGACACCGAACTCTGGGGCCAACGTCCTGACTTTC,CASTPWGTPNSGANVLTF
.,TRBV5-1,TRBJ2-3,TRBD2,16,TGCGCCAGCAGCACCGGGCCGGGACTAGCGTCAGATACGCAGTATTTT,CASSTGPGLASDTQYF
.,TRBV21-1,TRBJ1-1,.,15,TGTGCCAGCAGCAGCCCGGGACACCCGAACACTGAAGCTTTCTTT,CASSSPGHPNTEAFF
.,TRBV19,TRBJ1-5,.,11,TGTGCCAGTAGTGGAGGCCAGCCCCAGCATTTT,CASSGGQPQHF
.,TRBV27,TRBJ1-6,TRBD1,18,TGTGCCAGCAGTTCAAACCCCATGGGGACAGGGGGCACTTCACCCCTCCACTTT,CASSSNPMGTGGTSPLHF
once,TRBV11-2,TRBJ2-1,TRBD2,15,TGTGCCAGCAGCTTAGGACTAGCGGGCCCCAATGAGCAGTTCTTC,CASSLGLAGPNEQFF
.,TRBV4-1,TRBJ2-2,.,16,TGCGCCAGCAGCCACGACAGCAACCCGAACACCGGGGAGCTGTTTTTT,CASSHDSNPNTGELFF
.,TRBV5-1,TRBJ2-5,TRBD1,15,TGCGCCAGCAGCTTGGCGCTATCACAGGGGGAGACCCAGTACTTC,CASSLALSQGETQYF
.,TRBV30,TRBJ1-1,TRBD1,14,TGTGCCTGGAGTGTGGACAGGGGCAGCACTGAAGCTTTCTTT,CAWSVDRGSTEAFF
.,TRBV28,TRBJ2-5,TRBD1,14,TGTGCCAGCAGTCCCACGACAGGGCCTGAGACCCAGTACTTC,CASSPTTGPETQYF
.,TRBV7-9,TRBJ2-4,TRBD2,17,TGTGCCAGCAGCTTAGTCCGACTAGCGGGAGGGCGGGACATTCAGTACTTC,CASSLVRLAGGRDIQYF
once,TRBV21-1,TRBJ2-7,.,13,TGTGCCAGCAAGACGGAGGGTTCCTACGAGCAGTACTTC,CASKTEGSYEQYF